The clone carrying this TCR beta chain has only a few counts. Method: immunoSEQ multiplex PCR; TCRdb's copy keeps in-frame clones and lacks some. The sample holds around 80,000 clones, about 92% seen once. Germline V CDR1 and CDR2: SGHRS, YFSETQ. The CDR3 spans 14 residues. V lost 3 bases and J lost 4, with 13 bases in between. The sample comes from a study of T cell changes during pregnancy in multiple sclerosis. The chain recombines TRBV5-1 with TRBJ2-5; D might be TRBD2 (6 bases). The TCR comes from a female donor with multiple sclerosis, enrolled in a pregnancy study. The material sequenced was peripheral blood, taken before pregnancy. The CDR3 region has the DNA TGCGCCAGCAGCTGGACCGGGGGAGGAGAGACCCAGTACTTC. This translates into CASSWTGGGETQYF. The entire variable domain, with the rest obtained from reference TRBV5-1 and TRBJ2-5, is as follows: KAGVTQTPRYLIKTRGQQVTLSCSPISGHRSVSWYQQTPGQGLQFLFEYFSETQRNKGNFPGRFSGRQFSNSRSEMNVSTLELGDSALYLCASSWTGGGETQYFGPGTRLLVL.